This note documents a single T cell receptor beta chain sequence. Its binding antigen is unknown. No quality values exist for individual bases; no much larger clone is one base distant. The time point label on this specimen signifies: cycle 1 day 1 (C1D1), immediately before nivolumab initiation. Relapse after autologous stem cell transplantation had occurred in all trial patients, and cohorts A, B and C were distinguished by prior brentuximab vedotin exposure. The trial cohort included 45 to 65 patients with relapsed/refractory classical Hodgkin lymphoma, and each patient had a best overall response of complete response, partial response or progressive disease. Trial patients were treated with single-agent nivolumab in the multi-cohort phase II CheckMate 205 trial. Best overall response was determined by an independent review committee according to the 2007 International Working Group response criteria. PBMCs from the trial were collected at three points: immediately before nivolumab initiation (C1D1), and during therapy at cycle 2 day 1 and cycle 4 day 1. Peripheral blood was collected in 8 mL Vacutainer Cell Preparation Tubes, from which PBMCs were isolated by centrifugation and then cryopreserved.

The data belong to a study of PD-1 blockade in classical Hodgkin lymphoma (dated by TCRdb to the early 2020s). Some background on the complete study: Nivolumab dosing was 3 mg/kg intravenously every 2 weeks, continuing until either disease progression or unacceptable toxicity. The study used TCR beta sequencing and CyTOF to define a peripheral blood immune signature of response to PD-1 blockade in classical Hodgkin lymphoma. General findings and caveats noted by the study authors: Among trial patients, those achieving complete response had baseline diversity similar to that of newly diagnosed patients, while diversity was significantly lower in partial responders and progressors. Lower diversity was seen in patients whose nivolumab began less than 1 year after ASCT, and these patients were left out of later analyses so that immune reconstitution would not confound the results. By C4D1, a significant rise was seen in CD4+ TCR diversity but not in CD8+ TCR diversity (p=0.0027 vs p=0.16), and the rise was most apparent among complete responders (p=0.02). The study was restricted to a single clinical trial cohort, and the causes of repertoire differences, possibly disease activity or prior therapy, were left undefined. Baseline TCR diversity was reported to be lower in newly diagnosed patients than in healthy donors, and even lower in relapsed/refractory patients.

The Qiagen DNeasy kit was used to extract genomic DNA both from unsorted PBMCs and from the negatively selected CD4+ and CD8+ fractions. Using primers that anneal to V and J segments, immunoSEQ multiplex PCR amplified the TCR beta CDR3 regions. A synthetic immune receptor repertoire was used to minimize amplification bias, and any remaining bias was removed computationally after sequencing. From the authors' description of their analysis: Repertoire diversity was quantified as the Shannon entropy index using custom Python scripts. Unsorted, CD4+ and CD8+ repertoires were examined separately, except in combined analyses, for which CD4+ and CD8+ sequences were merged in silico. Clonal expansion was defined as a frequency increase of at least 2-fold after treatment compared with C1D1, and clones undetected at baseline were assigned a pseudocount of 0.5. Singleton clones were defined as clones with 0 or 1 copy at C1D1, and non-singleton clones were defined as clones with 2 or more copies. Clones expanded in unsorted samples were assigned a CD4+, CD8+ or unknown annotation through matching of protein sequences in sorted samples from the same patient. Wilcoxon tests on paired samples were used to test changes in diversity from C1D1 to C4D1. The table was pulled from immuneACCESS by TCRdb, which kept in-frame rearrangements only. Such tables lose some clones; where checked, under half of the loss comes from unresolved V genes, and the rest has no known cause. D and trimming were read from the DNA, whereas the V and J calls and clone size are those reported in that table. The sample has 38,000 or so clones on record, 87% of them singletons. In total, the top ten clones hold approximately 8.7% of the sample.

V gives up 7 bases and J gives up 0 bases, and the segment between their germline ends measures 10 bases. From the cysteine up to the phenylalanine, the CDR3 has a length of 13 residues. Only the CDR3 DNA stays, 39 bases, in frame from base 1. The CDR1 and CDR2 encoded by the germline V gene (reference sequence) are SGHKS and YYEKEE. The sequence came from a human donor with classical Hodgkin lymphoma. Source: peripheral blood mononuclear cells (PBMCs), taken at baseline. Recombination joined TRBV5-5 with TRBJ1-1; the best D guess is TRBD1, with 5 bases matching. The CDR3 is CASLVDMNTEAFF. In nucleotide form, the sequence is TGTGCCAGCTTGGTGGACATGAACACTGAAGCTTTCTTT.